Below, 31 T cell receptor beta chains from the same sample are listed, as sequenced in a study of T cell responses to AZD1222 COVID-19 vaccine. TCRdb's table, derived via immunoSEQ multiplex PCR, lists solely in-frame clones and lacks some. The table records some 81,000 clones, 75% to 95% of them present only once. The material was peripheral blood, obtained 28 days after the second AZD1222 dose. The receptors were gathered from an adult who received the AZD1222 COVID-19 vaccine.

About this clone: This may be a read error, as it is one base from a much larger clone. This rearrangement joins TRBV2 to TRBJ2-2; D is uncertain. V was clipped by 3 bases and J by 0 bases, with 2 bases between them. Germline V gene data show CDR1 as SNHLY and CDR2 as FYNNEI. The CDR3 runs to 13 residues. CDR3 loop: CASSDPNTGELFF. CDR3 sequence (DNA): TGTGCCAGCAGTGACCCGAACACCGGGGAGCTGTTTTTT.

The CDR3 coding sequence is TGTGCCTGGGATTCTAGGGTGTTGAGCTCCTACAATGAGCAGTTCTTC. This codes for CAWDSRVLSSYNEQFF. The chain is built from TRBV30 and TRBJ2-1; D unresolved. The V gene lost 5 bases and the J gene lost 0 bases, with 17 bases spanning the gap. Looked up from germline, CDR1 is GTSNPN and CDR2 is SVGIG (reference sequence). The CDR3 contains 16 residues.

This clone appeared a single time. V gene TRBV10-1 combines with J gene TRBJ2-3; TRBD2 matches at 13 bases. Germline V gene lookup returns CDR1 WNHNN and CDR2 SYGVQD (reference sequence). The CDR3 is 15 residues long. V shed 5 bases and J 6 bases; nucleotides not matched to a gene: 5. The CDR3 nucleotides read TGCGCCAGCAGTCGGACTAGCGGGGGTGTGGATACGCAGTATTTT. Its protein is CASSRTSGGVDTQYF.

The V and J genes are TRBV5-1 and TRBJ1-2; unclear D gene. V gave up 4 bases and J gave up 4 bases, with 14 bases separating them. Germline-derived CDR1 and CDR2 are SGHRS and YFSETQ. This CDR3 comprises 14 residues. CDR3 amino acids: CASSTENSRYGYTF. The CDR3 DNA reads TGCGCCAGCAGCACAGAGAACTCTCGCTATGGCTACACCTTC.

The genes are TRBV28 and TRBJ1-5, with 7 bases matching TRBD1. V gave up 5 bases and J gave up 4 bases; unmatched junction bases: 5. From germline, CDR1 is MDHEN and CDR2 SYDVKM. The length of the CDR3 is 14 residues. CDR3 amino acids: CASSPGGRNQPQHF. The CDR3 coding sequence is TGTGCCAGCAGTCCAGGGGGGCGGAATCAGCCCCAGCATTTT.

This chain connects TRBV3-1 (or the pseudogene TRBV3-2) to TRBJ1-1, with D unclear. V was clipped by 2 bases and J by 9 bases, with 13 bases between them. Germline V gene data show CDR1 as LGHDT and CDR2 as YNNKEL (reference sequence). The CDR3 runs 13 residues. The CDR3 DNA reads TGTGCCAGCAGCCAACAAGGTGCGGGGAAAGCTTTCTTT. This sequence encodes CASSQQGAGKAFF.

J is TRBJ1-1 and V is TRBV28, with D possibly being TRBD1 (6 bases). Trimming stripped 8 bases from V and 5 bases from J, with 18 bases between. CDR1 and CDR2 (germline): MDHEN, SYDVKM. CDR3 length equals 14 residues. DNA for the CDR3: TGTGCCAGCGGCCCGCAGGGGTCATGGACTGAAGCTTTCTTT. It encodes CASGPQGSWTEAFF. Full variable domain (outside the CDR3, taken from reference TRBV28 and TRBJ1-1): DVKVTQSSRYLVKRTGEKVFLECVQDMDHENMFWYRQDPGLGLRLIYFSYDVKMKEKGDIPEGYSVSREKKERFSLILESASTNQTSMYLCASGPQGSWTEAFFGQGTRLTVV.

J is TRBJ2-1 and V is TRBV5-1; weak D call: TRBD1 (7 bases). The germline V gene encodes CDR1 SGHRS and CDR2 YFSETQ. The length of the CDR3 is 13 residues. Trimming shortened V by 9 bases and J by 4 bases, and 14 bases separated the two germline ends. The CDR3 loop reads CATSQGTYNEQFF. The CDR3 bases are TGCGCCACCTCACAGGGGACTTACAATGAGCAGTTCTTC. Full variable domain (rest looked up from reference TRBV5-1 and TRBJ2-1): KAGVTQTPRYLIKTRGQQVTLSCSPISGHRSVSWYQQTPGQGLQFLFEYFSETQRNKGNFPGRFSGRQFSNSRSEMNVSTLELGDSALYLCATSQGTYNEQFFGPGTRLTVL.

V usage is TRBV28 and J usage is TRBJ2-7, with D possibly matching TRBD1 (6 bases). The CDR3 loop spans 13 amino acids. V dropped 5 bases and J dropped 3 bases, with 11 bases sitting between them. CDR1 MDHEN and CDR2 SYDVKM come from the germline V gene. Here the CDR3 reads CASSRTALYEQYF. The CDR3 DNA follows: TGTGCCAGCAGTAGGACAGCCCTCTACGAGCAGTACTTC.

This chain uses TRBV6-5 with TRBJ2-5, with TRBD1 matching over 8 bases. CDR3 length: 15 amino acids. Germline loops: CDR1 MNHEY, CDR2 SVGAGI. Trimming at V came to 6 bases and at J to 5 bases, leaving 11 bases not matched to a gene. The CDR3 DNA is TGTGCCAGCAGCCTCCGGACAGGGTTAATGGAGACCCAGTACTTC. It encodes CASSLRTGLMETQYF.

The chain has TRBV7-3 and TRBJ1-1, with 7 bases aligning to TRBD1. The CDR3 has 15 amino acids. After removal of 1 base from V and 5 bases from J, the junction contained 7 bases not matched to a gene. CDR1 is SGHTA, CDR2 FQGTGA, per germline. The CDR3 sequence: CASSLMWQGQTEAFF. CDR3 DNA sequence: TGTGCCAGCAGCTTAATGTGGCAGGGACAGACTGAAGCTTTCTTT.

The chain joins TRBV18 to TRBJ1-1; 10 nucleotides agree with TRBD1. Trimming took 5 bases from V and 5 from J; bases not matched to a gene: 11. CDR3 length equals 16 residues. The germline V gene has CDR1 KGHSH and CDR2 LQKENI. The CDR3: CASSAGTGVGWTEAFF. CDR3 coding DNA: TGTGCCAGCTCAGCGGGGACAGGGGTGGGTTGGACTGAAGCTTTCTTT. The full variable domain, completed using reference TRBV18 and TRBJ1-1, is NAGVMQNPRHLVRRRGQEARLRCSPMKGHSHVYWYRQLPEEGLKFMVYLQKENIIDESGMPKERFSAEFPKEGPSILRIQQVVRGDSAAYFCASSAGTGVGWTEAFFGQGTRLTVV.

This chain links TRBV2 with TRBJ2-1; D is ambiguous. Germline V gene sequence: CDR1 SNHLY, CDR2 FYNNEI. V gave up 4 bases and J gave up 1 base, with 5 bases separating them. This CDR3 region has 13 residues. The CDR3 sequence is CASSVVSYNEQFF. The CDR3 nucleotides are TGTGCCAGCAGTGTAGTATCCTACAATGAGCAGTTCTTC.

This chain joins TRBV7-9 and TRBJ1-1, with 9 bases lining up with TRBD1. The CDR3 is made up of 14 amino acids. Germline V lookup: CDR1 SEHNR, CDR2 FQNEAQ (reference sequence). The J segment lost 4 bases and the V segment lost 0 bases, leaving 0 bases of the junction unmatched. CDR3 sequence (DNA): TGTGCCAGCAGCTTAGCGGGACAGGGCACTGAAGCTTTCTTT. It is translated as CASSLAGQGTEAFF.

The rearrangement uses TRBV9 and TRBJ1-1; a weak D match, TRBD1 (6 bases). V lost 5 bases, J lost 1 base, and 12 bases lay in between. This CDR3 contains 14 residues. Germline CDR1 SGDLS, CDR2 YYNGEE. The CDR3 loop is CASSLQGANTEAFF. The CDR3 nucleotides are TGTGCCAGCAGTCTACAGGGAGCGAACACTGAAGCTTTCTTT.

The rearrangement joins TRBV27 to TRBJ1-1; D gene unclear. From germline, CDR1 is MNHEY and CDR2 SMNVEV (reference sequence). V lost 1 base and J lost 1, with 4 bases in between. This CDR3 has 13 residues. The CDR3 nucleotides read TGTGCCAGCAGTTTATTTTGGAACACTGAAGCTTTCTTT. It encodes CASSLFWNTEAFF.

V gene TRBV6-6 combines with J gene TRBJ2-5; D tentatively reads TRBD1 or TRBD2 (5 bases each). The germline V gene has CDR1 MNHNY and CDR2 SVGAGI (reference sequence). This CDR3 is 13 amino acids long. The V end lost 6 bases, the J end lost 4 bases, and 12 bases lay between the germline ends. CDR3 protein: CASSGAGSETQYF. For the CDR3, the DNA is TGTGCCAGCAGCGGGGCCGGGTCAGAGACCCAGTACTTC.

This clone was counted between two and nine times. CDR3: CASSFRPTNSPLHF. DNA of the CDR3: TGCGCCAGCAGCTTCCGCCCCACGAATTCACCCCTCCACTTT. The chain joins TRBV4-1 to TRBJ1-6; D remains ambiguous. The CDR3 runs 14 residues. V was clipped by 5 bases and J by 7 bases, with 12 bases between them. Germline CDR1 is MGHRA and CDR2 is YSYEKL.

The DNA for the CDR3 is TGTGCCAGCAGCTTGGGGGAGGTTTTTGGCTACACCTTC. This encodes CASSLGEVFGYTF. The chain joins TRBV5-8 to TRBJ1-2; D is uncertain. Germline CDR1 SGHTS, CDR2 YDEGEE. The V and J ends lost 0 bases and 7 bases respectively, with 10 bases between them. There are 13 residues in the CDR3.

This clone was recorded only once. The genes are TRBV6-4 and TRBJ1-2; the D is unclear. CDR3 length equals 13 residues. The V end was cut by 0 bases, the J end by 10 bases, with 12 bases between. Germline loops: CDR1 MRHNA, CDR2 SNTAGT. The CDR3 reads CASSDSWGVDYTF. CDR3 coding DNA: TGTGCCAGCAGTGACTCGTGGGGAGTAGACTACACCTTC.

The V call is TRBV18, the J call TRBJ1-3, with D maybe TRBD1 (5 bases). With 1 base removed from V and 0 bases from J, the gap between germline ends came to 7 bases. The germline gives CDR1 KGHSH, CDR2 LQKENI. This CDR3 spans 15 amino acids. The CDR3 sequence: CASSPRGSSGNTIYF. The CDR3 bases are TGTGCCAGCTCACCACGGGGGAGCTCTGGAAACACCATATATTTT.

This clone was recorded once. This chain links TRBV3-1 (or the pseudogene TRBV3-2) with TRBJ1-5, with 10 bases lining up with TRBD1. The CDR3 is 18 amino acids. Trimming cost V 3 bases and J 0 bases; bases outside gene matches: 8. Germline-derived CDR1 and CDR2 are LGHDT and YNNKEL (reference sequence). DNA of the CDR3: TGTGCCAGCAGCCACGGACAGGGGGGGGCTTATAGCAATCAGCCCCAGCATTTT. Protein product: CASSHGQGGAYSNQPQHF.

This chain uses TRBV19 with TRBJ1-2; D possibly corresponds to TRBD1 (5 bases). Between the trimmed V and J ends, which lost 3 bases and 7 bases, there was a span of 15 bases. The CDR3 runs 14 residues. Germline CDR1 and CDR2: LNHDA and SQIVND (reference sequence). In DNA form, the CDR3 reads TGTGCCAGTAGTATTATCGGGGGGTCCGGTGGCTACACCTTC. It specifies CASSIIGGSGGYTF.

This chain joins TRBV9 and TRBJ1-1; a weak D match, TRBD1 (5 bases). CDR1 and CDR2 from the germline V gene are SGDLS and YYNGEE. The CDR3 runs to 14 residues. Trimming took off 4 bases at V and 1 base at J, with 11 bases between the two ends. The CDR3 is CASSLGAANTEAFF. CDR3 DNA: TGTGCCAGCAGCCTTGGGGCCGCGAACACTGAAGCTTTCTTT.

This clone was detected once. The chain joins TRBV30 to TRBJ1-5, with TRBD1 matching over 8 bases. Germline trimming cut 1 base from V and 3 bases from J; bases unmatched to any gene: 2. The CDR3 is 14 residues long. The V gene's germline CDR1 is GTSNPN and CDR2 SVGIG (reference sequence). DNA of the CDR3: TGTGCCTGGAGTGCGGGACAGGCCAATCAGCCCCAGCATTTT. This gives the protein CAWSAGQANQPQHF.

In nucleotides, the CDR3 is TGTGCCAGCAGTTCCACAACCTACTATGGCTACACCTTC. Translating gives CASSSTTYYGYTF. The chain links TRBV28 to TRBJ1-2, with D unclear. The CDR3 is 13 amino acids. From germline, CDR1 is MDHEN and CDR2 SYDVKM. The germline V and J ends were trimmed by 4 bases and 3 bases, with 9 bases remaining between them.

The gene calls are TRBV6-2 or TRBV6-3 and TRBJ2-5, with 7 bases lining up with TRBD2. This CDR3 is 15 amino acids long. CDR1 MNHEY and CDR2 SVGEGT come from the germline V gene. Germline trimming cut 2 bases from V and 4 bases from J; bases unmatched to any gene: 7. The CDR3 sequence is CASSYEASGSETQYF. The CDR3 nucleotides read TGTGCCAGCAGTTACGAGGCTAGCGGCTCAGAGACCCAGTACTTC.

This chain connects TRBV4-2 to TRBJ1-5; no clear D. CDR1 LGHNA and CDR2 YNFKEQ come from the germline V gene. The CDR3 totals 16 residues. V lost 0 bases, J lost 4 bases, and 13 bases lay in between. Here the CDR3 reads CASSQEDRAPNQPQHF. CDR3 bases: TGTGCCAGCAGCCAAGAAGACCGAGCCCCTAATCAGCCCCAGCATTTT.

This chain uses TRBV5-1 with TRBJ1-5, with a possible D match to TRBD1 (5 bases). With 4 bases removed from V and 4 bases from J, the gap between germline ends came to 9 bases. This CDR3 is built from 13 residues. The V gene's germline CDR1 is SGHRS and CDR2 YFSETQ. DNA of the CDR3: TGCGCCAGCAGCATCGGACAAAATCAGCCCCAGCATTTT. It codes for CASSIGQNQPQHF.

The chain couples TRBV7-3 to TRBJ2-5; no clear D. The CDR3 has 14 amino acids. Trimming pared 0 bases from V and 5 bases from J, leaving 10 bases between. Germline V CDR1 and CDR2: SGHTA, FQGTGA. In DNA form, the CDR3 reads TGTGCCAGCAGCTTAACTGCCCATGGGGAGACCCAGTACTTC. This sequence encodes CASSLTAHGETQYF.

V gene TRBV19 combines with J gene TRBJ1-2, with D perhaps matching TRBD1 (6 bases). The CDR3 is 14 amino acids. CDR1 is LNHDA, CDR2 SQIVND, per germline (reference sequence). V dropped 3 bases and J dropped 4 bases, with 12 bases sitting between them. CDR3 DNA: TGTGCCAGTAGTATCGGCAGGGGTGGCTATGGCTACACCTTC. As protein: CASSIGRGGYGYTF.